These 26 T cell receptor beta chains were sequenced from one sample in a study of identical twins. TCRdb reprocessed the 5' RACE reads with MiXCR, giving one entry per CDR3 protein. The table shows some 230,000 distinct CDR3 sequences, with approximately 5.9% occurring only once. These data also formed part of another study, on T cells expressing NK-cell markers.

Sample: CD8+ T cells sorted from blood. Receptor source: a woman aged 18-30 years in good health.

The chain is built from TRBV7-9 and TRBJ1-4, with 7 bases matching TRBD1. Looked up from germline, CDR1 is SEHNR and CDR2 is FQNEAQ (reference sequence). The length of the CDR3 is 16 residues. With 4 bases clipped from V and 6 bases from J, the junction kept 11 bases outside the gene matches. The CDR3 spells CASSSNRGQEDEKLFF. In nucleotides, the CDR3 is TGTGCCAGCAGCTCAAACAGGGGCCAGGAGGATGAAAAACTGTTTTTT.

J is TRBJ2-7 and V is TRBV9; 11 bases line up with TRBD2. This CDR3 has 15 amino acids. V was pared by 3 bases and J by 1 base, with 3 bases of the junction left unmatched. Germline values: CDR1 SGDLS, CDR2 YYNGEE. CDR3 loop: CASSAGTSGSYEQYF. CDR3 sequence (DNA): TGTGCCAGCAGCGCCGGGACTAGCGGTTCCTACGAGCAGTACTTC.

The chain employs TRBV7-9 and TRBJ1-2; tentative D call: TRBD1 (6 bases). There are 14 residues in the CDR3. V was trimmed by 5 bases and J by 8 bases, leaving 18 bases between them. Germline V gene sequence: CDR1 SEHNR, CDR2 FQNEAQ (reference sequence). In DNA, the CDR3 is TGTGCCAGCAGCGGCGTAGACCCAAGGGGGGGCTACACCTTC. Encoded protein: CASSGVDPRGGYTF.

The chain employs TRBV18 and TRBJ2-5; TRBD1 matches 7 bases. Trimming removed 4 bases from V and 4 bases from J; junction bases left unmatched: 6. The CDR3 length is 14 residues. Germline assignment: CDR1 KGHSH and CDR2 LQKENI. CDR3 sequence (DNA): TGTGCCAGCTCACAGGGGGCCAGGGGAGAGACCCAGTACTTC. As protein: CASSQGARGETQYF.

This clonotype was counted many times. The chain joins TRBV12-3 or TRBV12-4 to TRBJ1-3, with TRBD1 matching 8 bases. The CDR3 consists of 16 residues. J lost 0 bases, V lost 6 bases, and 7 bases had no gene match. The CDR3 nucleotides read TGTGCCAGCAGGGAGACAGGGGATGGCTCTGGAAACACCATATATTTT. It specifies CASRETGDGSGNTIYF.

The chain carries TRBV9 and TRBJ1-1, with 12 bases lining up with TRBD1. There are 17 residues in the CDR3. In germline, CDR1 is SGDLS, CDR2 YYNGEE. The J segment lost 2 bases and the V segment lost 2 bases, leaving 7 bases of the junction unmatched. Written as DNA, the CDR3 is TGTGCCAGCAGCGTCGATGCCGGGACAGGGGGCAACACTGAAGCTTTCTTT. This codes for CASSVDAGTGGNTEAFF.

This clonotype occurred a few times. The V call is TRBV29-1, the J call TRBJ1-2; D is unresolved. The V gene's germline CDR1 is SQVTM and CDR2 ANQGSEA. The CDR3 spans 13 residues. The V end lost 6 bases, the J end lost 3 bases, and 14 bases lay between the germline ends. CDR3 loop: CSVPGLRDYGYTF. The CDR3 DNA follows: TGCAGCGTCCCCGGACTCCGGGACTATGGCTACACCTTC.

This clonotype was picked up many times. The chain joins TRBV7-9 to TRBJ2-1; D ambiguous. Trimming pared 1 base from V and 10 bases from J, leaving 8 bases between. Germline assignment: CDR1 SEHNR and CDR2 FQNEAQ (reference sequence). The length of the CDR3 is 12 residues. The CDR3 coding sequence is TGTGCCAGCAGCTTAGTATCGGGCGAGCAGTTCTTC. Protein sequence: CASSLVSGEQFF.

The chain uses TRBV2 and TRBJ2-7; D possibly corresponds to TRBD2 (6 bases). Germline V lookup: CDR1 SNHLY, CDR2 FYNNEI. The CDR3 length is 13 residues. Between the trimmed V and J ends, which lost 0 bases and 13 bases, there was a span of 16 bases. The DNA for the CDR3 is TGTGCCAGCAGTGAAGCGGCGGGGAGCAGGCCCTACTTC. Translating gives CASSEAAGSRPYF.

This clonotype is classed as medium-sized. The CDR3 is CSARGQGAYYGYTF. The CDR3 nucleotides are TGCAGTGCTAGGGGACAGGGGGCATATTATGGCTACACCTTC. This chain connects TRBV20-1 to TRBJ1-2; TRBD1 matches 12 bases. V lost 3 bases to trimming and J lost 5 bases; unmatched junction nucleotides: 4. The germline V gene has CDR1 DFQATT and CDR2 SNEGSKA (reference sequence). The CDR3 runs 14 residues.

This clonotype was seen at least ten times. The CDR3 DNA reads as TGTGCCAGCAGCCCGGGGACCTACGAGCAGTACTTC. This gives the protein CASSPGTYEQYF. The chain combines TRBV12-3 or TRBV12-4 with TRBJ2-7; D is possibly TRBD2 (5 bases). The CDR3 covers 12 residues. V lost 6 bases and J 2 bases, leaving 8 bases between the germline ends.

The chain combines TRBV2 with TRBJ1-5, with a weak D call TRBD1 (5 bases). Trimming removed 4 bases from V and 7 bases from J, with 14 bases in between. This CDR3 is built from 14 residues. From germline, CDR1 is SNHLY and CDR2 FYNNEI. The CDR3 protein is CASSADSVRQPQHF. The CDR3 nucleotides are TGTGCCAGCAGTGCCGACAGTGTCAGACAGCCCCAGCATTTT. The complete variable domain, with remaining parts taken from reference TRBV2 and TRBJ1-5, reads EPEVTQTPSHQVTQMGQEVILRCVPISNHLYFYWYRQILGQKVEFLVSFYNNEISEKSEIFDDQFSVERPDGSNFTLKIRSTKLEDSAMYFCASSADSVRQPQHFGDGTRLSIL.

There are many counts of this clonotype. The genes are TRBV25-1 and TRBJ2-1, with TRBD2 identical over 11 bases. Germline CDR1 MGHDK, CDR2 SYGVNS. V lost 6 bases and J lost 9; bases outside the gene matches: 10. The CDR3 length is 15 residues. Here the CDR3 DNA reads TGTGCCAGCAGCCCTGTCCTAGCGGGAGGTCTTGAGCAGTTCTTC. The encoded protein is CASSPVLAGGLEQFF.

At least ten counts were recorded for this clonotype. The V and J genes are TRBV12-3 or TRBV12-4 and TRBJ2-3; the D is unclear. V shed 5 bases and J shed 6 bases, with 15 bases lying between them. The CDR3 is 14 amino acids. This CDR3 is CASSHSRLADTQYF. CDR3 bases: TGTGCCAGCAGTCATAGCCGCCTGGCTGATACGCAGTATTTT.

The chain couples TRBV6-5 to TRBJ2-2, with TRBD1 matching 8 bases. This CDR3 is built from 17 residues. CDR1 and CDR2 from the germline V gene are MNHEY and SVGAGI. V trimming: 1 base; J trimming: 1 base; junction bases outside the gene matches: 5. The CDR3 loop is CASSYLPGQVNTGELFF. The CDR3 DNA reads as TGTGCCAGCAGTTACTTACCGGGACAGGTGAACACCGGGGAGCTGTTTTTT.

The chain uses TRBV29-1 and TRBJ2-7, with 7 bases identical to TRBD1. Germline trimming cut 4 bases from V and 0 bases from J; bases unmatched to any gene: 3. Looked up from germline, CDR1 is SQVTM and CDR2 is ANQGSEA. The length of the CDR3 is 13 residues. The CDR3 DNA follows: TGCAGCGTTGGACAGGGCAGCTCCTACGAGCAGTACTTC. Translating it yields CSVGQGSSYEQYF.

CDR3 region: CASSYRAPGTEAFF. DNA of the CDR3: TGTGCCAGCAGTTACCGGGCCCCGGGGACTGAAGCTTTCTTT. V usage is TRBV6-5 and J usage is TRBJ1-1; D unresolved. CDR3 length equals 14 residues. Trimming cost V 2 bases and J 5 bases, with 12 bases left between them. Germline CDR1 MNHEY, CDR2 SVGAGI.

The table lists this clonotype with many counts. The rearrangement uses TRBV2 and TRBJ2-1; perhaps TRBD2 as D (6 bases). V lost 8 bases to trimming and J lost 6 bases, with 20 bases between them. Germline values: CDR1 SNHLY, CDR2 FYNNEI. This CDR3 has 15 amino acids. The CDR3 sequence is CASQLTSSASNEQFF. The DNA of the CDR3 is TGTGCCAGCCAGCTGACTAGTTCCGCTTCCAATGAGCAGTTCTTC.

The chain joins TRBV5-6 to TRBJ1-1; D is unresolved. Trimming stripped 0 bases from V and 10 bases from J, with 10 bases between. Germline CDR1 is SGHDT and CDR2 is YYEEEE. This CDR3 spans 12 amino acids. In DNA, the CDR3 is TGTGCCAGCAGCTTGGATCTGTCTGGAGCTTTCTTT. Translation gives CASSLDLSGAFF.

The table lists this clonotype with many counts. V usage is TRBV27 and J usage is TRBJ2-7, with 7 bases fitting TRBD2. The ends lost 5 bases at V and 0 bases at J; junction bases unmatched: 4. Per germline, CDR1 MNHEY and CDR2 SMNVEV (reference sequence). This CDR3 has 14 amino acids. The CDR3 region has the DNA TGTGCCAGCAGTATAGCGGGCTTCTCCTACGAGCAGTACTTC. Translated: CASSIAGFSYEQYF.

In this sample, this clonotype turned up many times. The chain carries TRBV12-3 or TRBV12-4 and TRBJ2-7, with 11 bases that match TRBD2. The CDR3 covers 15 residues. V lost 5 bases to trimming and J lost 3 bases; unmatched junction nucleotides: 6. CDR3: CASSGVAGGVYEQYF. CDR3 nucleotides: TGTGCCAGCAGTGGGGTAGCGGGGGGGGTCTACGAGCAGTACTTC.

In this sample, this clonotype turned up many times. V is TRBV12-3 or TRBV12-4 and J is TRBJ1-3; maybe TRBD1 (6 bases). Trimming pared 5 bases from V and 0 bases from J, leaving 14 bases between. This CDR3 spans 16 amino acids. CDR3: CASSGGLQSSGNTIYF. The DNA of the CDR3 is TGTGCCAGCAGTGGGGGGCTCCAAAGCTCTGGAAACACCATATATTTT.

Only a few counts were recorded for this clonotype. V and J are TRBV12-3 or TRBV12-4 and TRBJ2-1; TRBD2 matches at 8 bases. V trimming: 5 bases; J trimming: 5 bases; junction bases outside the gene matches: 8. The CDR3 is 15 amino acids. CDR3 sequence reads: CASSALAGLDNEQFF. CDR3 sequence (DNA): TGTGCCAGCAGTGCCTTAGCGGGACTTGACAATGAGCAGTTCTTC.

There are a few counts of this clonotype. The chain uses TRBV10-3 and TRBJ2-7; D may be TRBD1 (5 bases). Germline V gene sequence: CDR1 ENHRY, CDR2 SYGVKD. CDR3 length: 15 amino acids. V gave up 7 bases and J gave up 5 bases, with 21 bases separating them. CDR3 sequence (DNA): TGTGCCATCACCCCCTCAGTTCAGGGTTCCAACGAGCAGTACTTC. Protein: CAITPSVQGSNEQYF.

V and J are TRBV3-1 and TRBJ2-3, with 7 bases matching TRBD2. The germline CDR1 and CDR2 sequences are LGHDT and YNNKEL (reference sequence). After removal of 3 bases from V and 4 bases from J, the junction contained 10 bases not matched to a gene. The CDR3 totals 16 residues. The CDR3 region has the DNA TGTGCCAGCAGCCAGAGCTATGGGGGGGGGGCAGATACGCAGTATTTT. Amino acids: CASSQSYGGGADTQYF.

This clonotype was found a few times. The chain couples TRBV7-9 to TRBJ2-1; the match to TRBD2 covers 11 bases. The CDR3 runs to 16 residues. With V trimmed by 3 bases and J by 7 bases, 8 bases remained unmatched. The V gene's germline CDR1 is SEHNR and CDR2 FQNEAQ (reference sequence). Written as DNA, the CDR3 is TGTGCCAGCAGCTTGGTAGCGGGGGGGCCTACGAATGAGCAGTTCTTC. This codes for CASSLVAGGPTNEQFF.